Described below is a single TCR beta chain sequence and its context. The data were taken from a study of blood T cell repertoires in COVID-19. The overall study: The United States, Italy and Spain provided the acute and convalescent COVID-19 samples. Sources were T cells, B-cell-depleted T cells, or PBMCs; the material itself was cDNA or gDNA.

This CDR3 is 13 amino acids long. CDR1 is SGHTA, CDR2 FQGTGA, per germline. Trimming removed 2 bases from V and 2 bases from J, with 6 bases in between. Per the original data handling: Quantification of nucleated cells was approximated via reference gene primer amplification. Sequencing used immunoSEQ multiplex PCR; TCRdb keeps in-frame clones, though not all of them. Clone size and the V and J calls come from that table; the DNA yielded D and trimming. In the table there are fewer than 250,000 clones, around nine tenths of which are singletons. The V and J genes are TRBV7-3 and TRBJ1-1; D is perhaps TRBD1 (5 bases). The clonotype comes from a woman aged 60-75 years who had recovered from COVID-19. The sequencing sample was made of peripheral blood. Here the CDR3 reads CASSLQGNTEAFF. The CDR3 nucleotides read TGTGCCAGCAGCTTACAGGGTAACACTGAAGCTTTCTTT.